The entry below describes one T cell receptor (beta chain). Its antigen remains unknown. J gave up 2 bases and V 8 bases, and 5 bases lay outside the gene matches. There are 14 residues in the CDR3. This entry comes from a study of T-cell reconstitution after alpha-beta-depleted transplantation in children. Study-wide findings and caveats: Newly made T cells mostly supplied T-cell counts and diversity one year after transplant. The origin of alpha-beta T cells about two months after transplant was reportedly several hundred expanded graft clones. Surviving recipient T cells and thymic progenitors underlay high day-60 TCRbeta diversity in some patients.

The TCRbeta library incorporated unique molecular identifiers. TCRdb re-called the PCR reads with MiXCR, one entry per CDR3 protein. Of some 600,000 distinct CDR3 sequences in the sample, roughly 13% were seen once. Sample: PBMCs, mostly from graft donor cells, taken 360 days after TCRalphabeta/CD19-depleted stem cell transplant. The rearrangement joins TRBV12-3 or TRBV12-4 to TRBJ2-5; 10 bases line up with TRBD2. The sequence came from a male patient between 10 and 17 years old who had a stem cell transplant for acute myeloid leukemia, so the T cells may come from the graft donor. The CDR3: CASGTSAYQETQYF. CDR3 DNA: TGTGCCAGCGGGACTAGCGCCTATCAAGAGACCCAGTACTTC.